This TCR beta chain was sequenced for a study of radiotherapy plus CTLA-4 blockade in lung cancer. Looking at the study overall: The study recorded objective responses in 18% of patients and disease control in 31%. Study observations and caveats: Tumor-origin TCR clones grew in blood after radiotherapy plus ipilimumab.

A remark on this clone: Its target is unknown.

Germline-derived CDR1 and CDR2 are WSHSY and SAAADI. V dropped 0 bases and J dropped 3 bases, with 18 bases sitting between them. The length of the CDR3 is 17 residues. In chemo-refractory metastatic non-small-cell lung cancer, patients got ipilimumab CTLA-4 blockade together with focal radiation. Profiling relied on immunoSEQ multiplex PCR, and the TCRdb table lists in-frame clones only, not all of them. The sample yields about 77,000 clones, over 65% seen once. The clonotype was recovered from a human donor with non-small cell lung cancer whose response to radiotherapy plus ipilimumab could not be evaluated. This specimen consisted of peripheral blood, obtained from a patient treated with radiotherapy plus ipilimumab. The gene calls are TRBV10-2 and TRBJ2-7; D is unresolved. The DNA for the CDR3 is TGCGCCAGCAGTGAGTCTTGGCAGGCCGAACCAGTCTACGAGCAGTACTTC. This encodes CASSESWQAEPVYEQYF.